The TCR beta chain under discussion was sequenced for a study of blood T cell repertoires in COVID-19 (TCRdb year 2020). For context, the study as a whole: Collaborator samples came from the United States, Italy and Spain and covered acute and convalescent phases of COVID-19. Where available, HLA class I and class II types were taken from metadata supplied by the sample provider and were not determined by assay-based typing. The repertoires were released in a freely available public database meant as a resource for research on the immune response to SARS-CoV-2. Samples were obtained from the ongoing ImmuneRACE study (first 160 participants) and from roughly 1,300 subjects provided by 6 global collaborators. The prospective study material was composed of cDNA or gDNA derived from T cells, B-cell-depleted T cells, or PBMCs. Subjects who had been exposed to COVID-19, were actively infected with it, or had recovered from it provided the deeply sampled blood TCRbeta repertoires that made up the dataset. Sample metadata almost always included a de-identified subject ID, COVID-19 status, age in years and sex. Overall results and qualifications from the work: The amount of clinical and demographic metadata varied by source and participant and was provided uncurated.

The germline V gene gives CDR1 as SGHRS and CDR2 as YFSETQ. Including the terminal cysteine and phenylalanine, the CDR3 comprises 15 residues. Only the CDR3 part of the read is kept: 45 bases, read in frame from the first base. Trimming takes 3 bases off V and 5 bases off J; junction bases not matched to a gene: 11. Each collaborating institution followed its own protocols to collect whole blood in K2EDTA tubes. For TCRbeta analysis, collaborator samples were shipped as frozen whole blood, as isolated PBMCs, or as DNA extracted from either sample type. A word on this clone: The antigen it recognizes is unknown. Nothing much larger sits one base from this clone, and base qualities are not available.

TCRbeta CDR3 regions were amplified from genomic DNA by means of the immunoSEQ Assay, a bias-controlled multiplex PCR. Under the source paper's analysis protocol: The number of nucleated cells in each sample was estimated from the amplification of reference gene primers within the assay. To quantify the absolute abundance of each unique TCRbeta CDR3 rearrangement, sequence reads were collapsed and filtered. Productive Simpson clonality was computed per sample as the square root of Simpson's diversity index over productive rearrangements. TCRdb obtained this table from immuneACCESS and retained in-frame rearrangements with V and J assigned. These tables miss some clones; where compared with another copy, unresolved V genes account for less than half of the shortfall, and the remainder is unexplained. V and J calls and clone size are given by that table; D and trimming were obtained from the DNA. For this sample there are under 25,000 clones; 70% to 90% appear just once. Over 7% of the sample is in the top ten clones.

The receptor's source is a human donor with active COVID-19. The donor label of this sample is uncertain. The receptor chain draws on TRBV5-1 and TRBJ2-7, and 7 bases in between align with TRBD1. The sample taken for sequencing was peripheral blood. The base sequence is TGCGCCAGCAGCTATGGACAGGCAGGAGGTGACGAGCAGTACTTC. The resulting protein is CASSYGQAGGDEQYF.